This is a list of T cell receptor beta chains from one sample in a study of cytomegalovirus exposure and HLA in healthy donors. Assay: immunoSEQ multiplex PCR; the TCRdb copy retains only in-frame clones and omits some. The data contain around 170,000 clones, roughly 82% of them singletons. Sequencing was carried out using PBMCs. Every receptor here comes from a woman aged 50 to 60 in good health and CMV-seropositive. CDR3s include the opening cysteine and the closing phenylalanine or tryptophan. The order of the fields is J gene, V gene, clone size, D gene, CDR3 DNA, CDR3 protein. The D gene is left open where the match is weak. Rows may omit the clone size; those that give it use once, few, many or a size class.

TRBJ2-1 TRBV7-9 NA NA TGTGCCAGCAGCTTAGCCCAGACAGCTACTGAGCAGTTCTTC CASSLAQTATEQFF
TRBJ2-1 TRBV5-1 NA NA TGCGCCAGCAGCTTGGCGGACAGCTATCAGCAGTTCTTC CASSLADSYQQFF
TRBJ2-3 TRBV5-6 few NA TGTGCCAGCAGCCTTAGGGAGACAGATACGCAGTATTTT CASSLRETDTQYF
TRBJ2-7 TRBV28 NA TRBD1 TGTGCCAGCAGGGAGACAGGGATCCGCTACGAGCAGTACTTC CASRETGIRYEQYF
TRBJ1-1 TRBV5-4 NA TRBD1 TGTGCCAGCAGCTTGTATCAAGCCAGGGGGAGGACTGAAGCTTTCTTT CASSLYQARGRTEAFF
TRBJ2-2 TRBV28 once TRBD1 TGTGCCAGCAGTTTAAAGTTAGGGGGCGGCGGCACCGGGGAGCTGTTTTTT CASSLKLGGGGTGELFF
TRBJ1-5 TRBV19 few NA TGTGCCAGTAGTAACTACAGGGAAGGGAGCAATCAGCCCCAGCATTTT CASSNYREGSNQPQHF
TRBJ1-6 TRBV7-2 once NA TGTGCCAGCAGCTTAGAGGAGGATTCACCCCTCCACTTT CASSLEEDSPLHF
TRBJ2-6 TRBV28 once TRBD2 TGTGCCAGCAGTTTTGGGACTAGCGGGGTGAGCTCTGGGGCCAACGTCCTGACTTTC CASSFGTSGVSSGANVLTF
TRBJ1-5 TRBV6-5 NA NA TGTGCCAGCAACGGGGGGAGTCAGCCCCAGCATTTT CASNGGSQPQHF
TRBJ2-7 TRBV4-1 NA TRBD1 TGCGCCAGCAGCCAAGAAGGGGACAGTTTCTACGAGCAGTACTTC CASSQEGDSFYEQYF
TRBJ2-1 TRBV5-1 NA TRBD2 TGCGCCAGCAGCTTTACTAGCGGGCTTTCTTACAATGAGCAGTTCTTC CASSFTSGLSYNEQFF
TRBJ2-3 TRBV6-5 NA NA TGTGCCAGCAGTTACAGAGCAGATACGCAGTATTTT CASSYRADTQYF
TRBJ1-2 TRBV27 once TRBD1 TGTGCCACTGGGGACAGGGTGTTTGGCTACACCTTC CATGDRVFGYTF
TRBJ2-3 TRBV20-1 NA NA TGCAGTGCCCCCCGGGCAGATACGCAGTATTTT CSAPRADTQYF
TRBJ2-6 TRBV19 NA TRBD1 TGTGCCAGTAGTGCCGTGACAGGGGCTACTGGGGCCAACGTCCTGACTTTC CASSAVTGATGANVLTF
TRBJ1-5 TRBV10-3 NA TRBD1 TGTGCCATCAGTGACCGCGACAGGGGGCAGGGTCAGCCCCAGCATTTT CAISDRDRGQGQPQHF
TRBJ1-5 TRBV7-8 few NA TGTGCCAGCAGCTTAGGGGGGGGCAATCAGCCCCAGCATTTT CASSLGGGNQPQHF
TRBJ2-5 TRBV29-1 once TRBD2 TGCAGCGTTGAACAGGGAGGGGAGACCCAGTACTTC CSVEQGGETQYF
TRBJ2-2 TRBV4-1 NA NA TGCGCCAGCAGCCAAGATGTCAACGGGGGGCCAGGGACCGGGGAGCTGTTTTTT CASSQDVNGGPGTGELFF
TRBJ2-7 TRBV4-1 NA NA TGCGCCAGCAGCCCAGATACAGGGTCGGGCTACGAGCAGTACTTC CASSPDTGSGYEQYF
TRBJ2-7 TRBV5-6 once TRBD1 TGTGCCAGCAGCCAACAGGGGATGGCCTACGAGCAGTACTTC CASSQQGMAYEQYF
TRBJ2-5 TRBV7-9 NA TRBD1 TGTGCCAGCAGCGAGACCACAGGGGGACGAGAGACCCAGTACTTC CASSETTGGRETQYF
TRBJ1-3 TRBV11-2 NA NA TGTGCCAGCAGCCTTATGAGGAGCTCTGGAAACACCATATATTTT CASSLMRSSGNTIYF
TRBJ1-4 TRBV6-5 few NA TGTGCCAGCAGTGCCAGGGTAGGGTCGGAAAAACTGTTTTTT CASSARVGSEKLFF
TRBJ1-1 TRBV29-1 NA NA TGCAGCGTTGGGGAGGACATCCACACTGAAGCTTTCTTT CSVGEDIHTEAFF
TRBJ2-1 TRBV30 NA TRBD2 TGTGCCTGGAGGAAGGAAGTAGCGGGGGCGGCTGAGCAGTTCTTC CAWRKEVAGAAEQFF
TRBJ2-1 TRBV2 NA TRBD1 TGTGCCAGCAGTGTCGTACAGGGGGCTATTTACAATGAGCAGTTCTTC CASSVVQGAIYNEQFF
TRBJ1-2 TRBV28 NA NA TGTGCCAGCAGTTCTGGGCAGGGCGGTGGCTACACCTTC CASSSGQGGGYTF
TRBJ2-1 TRBV6-6 NA TRBD2 TGTGCCAGCACCGGGGGGGGAAGTATCAATGAGCAGTTCTTC CASTGGGSINEQFF
TRBJ2-3 TRBV18 NA TRBD2 TGTGCCAGCTCACAAGGACTAGCGGGGGCCCGCACAGATACGCAGTATTTT CASSQGLAGARTDTQYF
TRBJ2-1 TRBV14 NA TRBD1 TGTGCCAGCAGCCCACAGGACAGGGCCCATGAGCAGTTCTTC CASSPQDRAHEQFF
TRBJ2-1 TRBV2 NA TRBD2 TGTGCCAGCAACGGGGGGGCGTCCTACAATGAGCAGTTCTTC CASNGGASYNEQFF
TRBJ1-5 TRBV4-3 NA NA TGCGCCAGCAGCCAGGAACAGGGTCGGGGCAATCAGCCCCAGCATTTT CASSQEQGRGNQPQHF
TRBJ2-1 TRBV7-3 NA NA TGTGCCAGCAGCCCAATTACCGGGACTCCTTACAATGAGCAGTTCTTC CASSPITGTPYNEQFF
TRBJ2-1 TRBV9 NA NA TGTGCCAGCAGCCCCAGCCGACTTCAAAATGAGCAGTTCTTC CASSPSRLQNEQFF
TRBJ2-2 TRBV5-4 NA NA TGTGCCAGCAGCTGGCAGGGGTCCGGGGAGCTGTTTTTT CASSWQGSGELFF
TRBJ2-5 TRBV6-5 NA TRBD2 TGTGCCAGCAGTCCCCTGGGACTAGCTCAAGAGACCCAGTACTTC CASSPLGLAQETQYF
TRBJ2-2 TRBV5-5 NA NA TGTGCCAGCAGGTTGGCAGTGACGAACACCGGGGAGCTGTTTTTT CASRLAVTNTGELFF
TRBJ2-3 TRBV2 NA TRBD2 TGTGCCAGCAGGCTGGAACTAGCGGGAGATACGCAGTATTTT CASRLELAGDTQYF
TRBJ2-1 TRBV7-9 few TRBD2 TGTGCCAGCAGCTTAGGGCTCCGCGGGGGGGCTGACGCCTACAATGAGCAGTTCTTC CASSLGLRGGADAYNEQFF
TRBJ2-3 TRBV6-1 NA NA TGTGCCAGCAGTGATGTCGTAGATACGCAGTATTTT CASSDVVDTQYF
TRBJ1-2 TRBV14 NA NA TGTGCCAGCAGCGCTTACCCAGGACAGTTTAACTATGGCTACACCTTC CASSAYPGQFNYGYTF
TRBJ2-3 TRBV5-4 few NA TGTGCCAGCAGCTCCGCAGGCACAGATACGCAGTATTTT CASSSAGTDTQYF
TRBJ2-7 TRBV6-5 NA NA TGTGCCATCAAGGAGAGGGATTCCTACGAGCAGTACTTC CAIKERDSYEQYF
TRBJ2-6 TRBV11-2 NA NA TGTGCCAGCAGGGAGTGGGCGCGGGCCTCTGGGGCCAACGTCCTGACTTTC CASREWARASGANVLTF